Shown below are 9 T cell receptor beta chains from a single sample sequenced in a study of T cell repertoires in cytomegalovirus infection. From the reads, TCRdb called clonotypes with MiXCR, one entry per CDR3 protein. This sample has about half a million distinct CDR3 sequences; 33% occur once, and the top ten carry 17%. Their specific antigens are unknown. The sample consisted of cultured PBMCs, taken from culture after CMV antigen stimulation. The receptors shown here come from a human donor in good health (CMV status not recorded). Some clones in this sample may be carry-over from other donors' samples.

The DNA of the CDR3 is TGTGCCAGCAGTGAAGCGGTACTACCAAACACCGGGGAGCTGTTTTTT. Its protein is CASSEAVLPNTGELFF. The rearrangement uses TRBV6-1 and TRBJ2-2; D not certain. Trimming cost V 0 bases and J 2 bases, with 10 bases left between them. Germline assignment: CDR1 MNHNS and CDR2 SASEGT. The CDR3 runs to 16 residues.

As to this clonotype: Possible read error: a much larger clone is one base away. This chain uses TRBV7-2 with TRBJ1-5; TRBD1 is a possible D gene (5 bases). Germline-derived CDR1 and CDR2 are SGHTA and FQGNSA. This CDR3 contains 17 residues. V was cut by 5 bases and J by 3 bases, with 20 bases left in between. CDR3 residues: CASSPRGIGYNNQPQHF. The CDR3 bases are TGTGCCAGCAGCCCGAGGGGTATAGGGTACAACAATCAGCCCCAGCATTTT.

The chain couples TRBV6-6 to TRBJ1-2; possibly TRBD1 for D (6 bases). Trimming took off 6 bases at V and 4 bases at J, with 15 bases between the two ends. CDR1 and CDR2 (germline): MNHNY, SVGAGI (reference sequence). CDR3 length equals 14 residues. CDR3 residues: CASSITDRLYGYTF. The CDR3 DNA sequence: TGTGCCAGCAGCATCACTGACAGGCTCTATGGCTACACCTTC.

This clonotype was observed at least ten times. The V gene is TRBV6-6, the J gene TRBJ1-5, with D maybe TRBD1 (5 bases). V lost 2 bases to trimming and J lost 5 bases, with 10 bases between them. CDR3 size: 14 residues. Per the germline V gene, CDR1 is MNHNY and CDR2 is SVGAGI (reference sequence). CDR3 DNA sequence: TGTGCCAGCAGTTACGTCCAGGGTGATCAGCCCCAGCATTTT. As protein: CASSYVQGDQPQHF.

Turning to this clonotype: One junction end disagrees with the germline gene, perhaps due to a read error. This rearrangement joins TRBV7-2 to TRBJ2-7; 7 bases line up with TRBD2. Germline lookup yields CDR1 SGHTA and CDR2 FQGNSA. The CDR3 is 13 amino acids. CDR3 sequence reads: CAGSLHGGSEQYF. The CDR3, as DNA: TGTGCCGGCAGCTTACACGGGGGGTCGGAGCAGTACTTC.

The rearrangement joins TRBV7-8 to TRBJ1-5, with TRBD1 as a possible D gene (6 bases). The CDR3 sequence is 17 residues long. Germline assignment: CDR1 SGHVS and CDR2 FQNEAQ. Trimming pared 5 bases from V and 6 bases from J, leaving 23 bases between. For the CDR3, the DNA is TGTGCCAGCAGCCAGCGAACCGTTCAACAGGGAGGTCAGCCCCAGCATTTT. This sequence encodes CASSQRTVQQGGQPQHF. Full variable domain (outside the CDR3, taken from reference TRBV7-8 and TRBJ1-5): GAGVSQSPRYKVAKRGQDVALRCDPISGHVSLFWYQQALGQGPEFLTYFQNEAQLDKSGLPSDRFFAERPEGSVSTLKIQRTQQEDSAVYLCASSQRTVQQGGQPQHFGDGTRLSIL.

This clonotype appeared a few times. V gene TRBV12-3 or TRBV12-4 combines with J gene TRBJ1-6; no definite D call. Trimming removed 3 bases from V and 8 bases from J, with 8 bases in between. The CDR3 spans 13 residues. CDR3 residues: CASSFLPDSPLHF. As DNA, the CDR3 is TGTGCCAGCAGTTTTCTCCCGGATTCACCCCTCCACTTT.

This clonotype was detected a few times. The J gene is TRBJ2-5, the V gene TRBV6-1; 9 nucleotides align to TRBD1. Trimming at V came to 5 bases and at J to 5 bases, leaving 15 bases not matched to a gene. The length of the CDR3 is 17 residues. Germline CDR1 reads MNHNS; CDR2 reads SASEGT. The CDR3 loop is CASSRTGTGILAETQYF. The CDR3 DNA follows: TGTGCCAGCAGTCGAACCGGGACAGGGATCCTGGCTGAGACCCAGTACTTC.

This clonotype was detected only a few times. The gene calls are TRBV5-4 and TRBJ2-2; 9 bases line up with TRBD2. CDR1 and CDR2 from the germline V gene are SGHNT and YYREEE (reference sequence). The CDR3 contains 15 residues. With V trimmed by 5 bases and J by 7 bases, 9 bases remained unmatched. As DNA, the CDR3 is TGTGCCAGCAGGAAGGGGCTAGCGGGAAACGGGGAGCTGTTTTTT. Its translation is CASRKGLAGNGELFF.